Below, one T cell receptor beta chain is given with its context. Clones were read by immunoSEQ multiplex PCR, and TCRdb kept only the in-frame ones, dropping some. Among roughly 2.5 million clones listed, roughly nine tenths were seen once. This sample was included in a study of shared clonotypes between healthy human individuals. The CDR3 is 16 residues long. Germline assignment: CDR1 SGDLS and CDR2 YYNGEE. V shed 4 bases and J shed 0 bases, with 11 bases lying between them. Sequencing was performed on naive CD4+ T cells sorted from blood. Sample subset: CD45RA+ positively selected. This receptor was taken from a man aged 18 to 29 in good health. The chain couples TRBV9 to TRBJ2-6; no clear D. Written as DNA, the CDR3 is TGTGCCAGCAGCTCAGACTGGTTCTCTGGGGCCAACGTCCTGACTTTC. Amino acids: CASSSDWFSGANVLTF.